The 10 T cell receptor beta chains below were found in one sample sequenced in a study of memory CD4+ T cells and cytomegalovirus serostatus. Single viable CD3+CD4+CD8-CD45RO+ cells were sorted as the memory CD4+ T cells. Profiling relied on immunoSEQ multiplex PCR, and the TCRdb table lists in-frame clones only, not all of them. The data contain about 62,000 clones, about 76% of them singletons. Input material: memory CD4+ T cells from blood. The origin of the receptors is an adult in good health and CMV-seropositive.

The CDR3 protein is CASSLRTGRSGANVLTF. CDR3 DNA sequence: TGTGCCAGCAGCTTACGGACAGGGAGGTCTGGGGCCAACGTCCTGACTTTC. The V and J genes are TRBV11-1 and TRBJ2-6; TRBD1 agrees at 8 bases. Germline V gene lookup returns CDR1 SGHAT and CDR2 FQDESV (reference sequence). The junction had 4 bases not matched to a gene; V was cut back by 2 bases and J by 1 base. The CDR3 covers 17 residues.

This clone was detected a few times. CDR3 sequence (DNA): TGTGCCATCAGCACAGGGGCGCTTAGCAATCAGCCCCAGCATTTT. This encodes CAISTGALSNQPQHF. The chain recombines TRBV2 with TRBJ1-5; 7 bases are shared with TRBD1. CDR1 and CDR2 from the germline V gene are SNHLY and FYNNEI. With 10 bases clipped from V and 0 bases from J, the junction kept 9 bases outside the gene matches. The CDR3 consists of 15 residues.

This clone occurred a few times. The rearrangement uses TRBV6-5 and TRBJ1-1; weak D call: TRBD1 (6 bases). The length of the CDR3 is 15 residues. The ends were cut back, 0 bases at V and 4 bases at J, with 12 bases in the middle. Germline-derived CDR1 and CDR2 are MNHEY and SVGAGI. For the CDR3, the DNA is TGTGCCAGCAGTTACTCGAGAGGGGGAGGCACTGAAGCTTTCTTT. The encoded protein is CASSYSRGGGTEAFF.

This rearrangement joins TRBV15 to TRBJ2-7; D gene unclear. V gave up 2 bases and J gave up 4 bases, with 12 bases separating them. The CDR3 consists of 14 residues. From germline, CDR1 is LNHNV and CDR2 YYDKDF (reference sequence). This chain's CDR3 is CATSRPDGDYEQYF. The CDR3, as DNA: TGTGCCACCAGCAGACCAGATGGCGATTACGAGCAGTACTTC.

V usage is TRBV7-9 and J usage is TRBJ2-3; 16 nucleotides line up with TRBD2. The CDR3 has 16 residues. V lost 5 bases and J lost 4; bases outside the gene matches: 3. Germline loops: CDR1 SEHNR, CDR2 FQNEAQ (reference sequence). Here the CDR3 DNA reads TGTGCCAGCAGCATTGGGACTAGCGGGGGGGCAGATACGCAGTATTTT. Translation: CASSIGTSGGADTQYF.

This chain links TRBV7-3 with TRBJ1-2, with TRBD1 as a possible D gene (5 bases). The CDR3 loop spans 14 amino acids. CDR1 SGHTA and CDR2 FQGTGA come from the germline V gene. V shed 5 bases and J shed 8 bases, with 18 bases lying between them. Written as DNA, the CDR3 is TGTGCCAGCAGCCCAGAGAAGGGGAGAGGGGGCTACACCTTC. Protein sequence: CASSPEKGRGGYTF.

The J gene is TRBJ2-3, the V gene TRBV11-2; 8 positions match TRBD1. The J segment lost 4 bases and the V segment lost 0 bases, leaving 15 bases of the junction unmatched. Germline values: CDR1 SGHAT, CDR2 FQNNGV. The CDR3 loop spans 19 amino acids. Here the CDR3 DNA reads TGTGCCAGCAGCTTAGATTTGGCGAGGTTAGACAGGGGCCCAGATACGCAGTATTTT. Protein sequence: CASSLDLARLDRGPDTQYF.

This clone was observed a handful of times. The V call is TRBV14, the J call TRBJ2-7, with D possibly called TRBD1 or TRBD2 (6 bases each). With 4 bases removed from V and 2 bases from J, the gap between germline ends came to 15 bases. The CDR3 runs to 15 residues. Germline lookup yields CDR1 SGHDN and CDR2 FVKESK. CDR3 sequence reads: CASSPPGGGAYEQYF. The CDR3 nucleotides are TGTGCCAGCAGCCCCCCTGGAGGGGGAGCCTACGAGCAGTACTTC.

The chain recombines TRBV6-5 with TRBJ2-3; unclear D gene. The V end was cut by 7 bases, the J end by 0 bases, with 11 bases between. CDR3 length: 14 residues. Germline V gene lookup returns CDR1 MNHEY and CDR2 SVGAGI. The CDR3 sequence is CASKLTASTDTQYF. The CDR3 DNA follows: TGTGCCAGCAAGTTAACAGCTAGCACAGATACGCAGTATTTT.

The DNA of the CDR3 is TGTGCCAGCAGTGACCAGGGGGTGGATGAGCAGTTCTTC. Translated, it gives CASSDQGVDEQFF. V is TRBV2 and J is TRBJ2-1, with 7 positions matching TRBD1. V shed 3 bases and J 8 bases; nucleotides not matched to a gene: 4. The V gene's germline CDR1 is SNHLY and CDR2 FYNNEI. CDR3 length: 13 residues.